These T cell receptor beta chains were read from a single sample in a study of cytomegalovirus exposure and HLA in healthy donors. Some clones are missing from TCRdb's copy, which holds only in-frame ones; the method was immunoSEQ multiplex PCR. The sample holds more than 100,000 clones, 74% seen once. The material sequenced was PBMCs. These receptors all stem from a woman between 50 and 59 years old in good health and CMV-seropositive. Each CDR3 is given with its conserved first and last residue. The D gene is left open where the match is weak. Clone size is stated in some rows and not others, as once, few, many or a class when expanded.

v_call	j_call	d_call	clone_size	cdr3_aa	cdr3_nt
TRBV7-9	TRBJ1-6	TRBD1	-	CASSLGVGQGVSPLHF	TGTGCCAGCAGCTTAGGGGTCGGACAGGGAGTTTCACCCCTCCACTTT
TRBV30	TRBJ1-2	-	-	CAWNSDRSVNGYTF	TGTGCCTGGAACTCGGACAGAAGTGTAAATGGCTACACCTTC
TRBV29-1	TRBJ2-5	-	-	CSAIDPPAQYF	TGCAGCGCCATAGATCCCCCGGCCCAGTACTTC
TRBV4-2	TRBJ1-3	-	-	CASSFGKGLSGNTIYF	TGTGCCAGCAGCTTCGGGAAGGGCCTCTCTGGAAACACCATATATTTT
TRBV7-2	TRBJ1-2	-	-	CASSSPNQEGGYTF	TGTGCCAGCAGCTCTCCGAATCAGGAAGGTGGCTACACCTTC
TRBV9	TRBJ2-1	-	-	CASSALRNEQFF	TGTGCCAGCAGCGCACTGCGGAATGAGCAGTTCTTC
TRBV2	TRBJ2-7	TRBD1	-	CASLRQGQSSYEQYF	TGTGCCAGCCTTAGACAGGGGCAGAGCTCCTACGAGCAGTACTTC
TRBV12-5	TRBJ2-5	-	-	CSSGPDRGGAETQYF	TGTTCTAGTGGTCCGGACCGAGGGGGGGCAGAGACCCAGTACTTC
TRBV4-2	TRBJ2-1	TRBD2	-	CASSQGPVGRGGREQFF	TGTGCCAGCAGCCAAGGACCCGTCGGGCGGGGGGGCAGGGAGCAGTTCTTC
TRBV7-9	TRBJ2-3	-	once	CASSPRPEDTQYF	TGTGCCAGCAGCCCTAGACCAGAGGATACGCAGTATTTT
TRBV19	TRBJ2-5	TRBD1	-	CATRPGQNQETQYF	TGTGCCACACGCCCGGGACAGAACCAAGAGACCCAGTACTTC
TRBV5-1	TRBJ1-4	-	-	CASSLFSSSNEKLFF	TGCGCCAGCAGCTTGTTTTCCTCCTCTAATGAAAAACTGTTTTTT
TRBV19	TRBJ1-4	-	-	CASSGQGINEKLFF	TGTGCCAGTAGCGGCCAGGGAATTAATGAAAAACTGTTTTTT
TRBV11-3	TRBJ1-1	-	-	CASSLVQGGEAFF	TGTGCCAGCAGCTTAGTCCAGGGAGGTGAAGCTTTCTTT
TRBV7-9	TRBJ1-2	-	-	CASSSPKISREGYPF	TGTGCCAGCAGCTCACCTAAAATATCAAGAGAGGGCTACCCCTTC
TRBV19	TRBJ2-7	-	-	CASSKYGTYEQYF	TGTGCCAGTAGTAAATACGGTACCTACGAGCAGTACTTC
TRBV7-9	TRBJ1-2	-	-	CASSLEAGYYGYTF	TGTGCCAGCAGCTTAGAGGCGGGCTACTATGGCTACACCTTC
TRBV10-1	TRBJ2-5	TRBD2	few	CASSEAGDEETQYF	TGCGCCAGCAGCGAGGCGGGGGACGAAGAGACCCAGTACTTC
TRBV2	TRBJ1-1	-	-	CASRFTAEAFF	TGTGCCAGCAGATTTACAGCTGAAGCTTTCTTT
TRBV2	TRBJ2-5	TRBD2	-	CASSELRAGVETQYF	TGTGCCAGCAGTGAATTAAGGGCGGGAGTAGAGACCCAGTACTTC
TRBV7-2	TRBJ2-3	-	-	CASSPNTDTQYF	TGTGCCAGCAGCCCTAACACAGATACGCAGTATTTT
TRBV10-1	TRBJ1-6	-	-	CASSPRRDSPLHF	TGCGCCAGCAGCCCACGGAGGGATTCACCCCTCCACTTT
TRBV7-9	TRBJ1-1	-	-	CSSFVLNTEAFF	TGTTCCAGCTTCGTATTGAACACTGAAGCTTTCTTT
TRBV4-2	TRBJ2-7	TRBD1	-	CASSQLTGTGSSEQYF	TGTGCCAGCAGCCAATTGACCGGGACAGGGTCTTCCGAGCAGTACTTC
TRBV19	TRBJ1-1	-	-	CASSTERNTEAFF	TGTGCCAGTAGTACAGAGAGGAACACTGAAGCTTTCTTT
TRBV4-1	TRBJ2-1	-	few	CASSHNRLRDEQFF	TGCGCCAGCAGCCACAACCGCTTGAGGGATGAGCAGTTCTTC
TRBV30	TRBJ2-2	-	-	CAWSSGLSDTGELFF	TGTGCCTGGAGTAGTGGGTTGAGCGACACCGGGGAGCTGTTTTTT
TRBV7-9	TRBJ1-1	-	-	CASSPLHAEAFF	TGTGCCAGCAGCCCACTACATGCTGAAGCTTTCTTT
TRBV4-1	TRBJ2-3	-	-	CASSQPSAPLRTDTQYF	TGCGCCAGCAGCCAACCCTCAGCCCCTCTGAGGACAGATACGCAGTATTTT
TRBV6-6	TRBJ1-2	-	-	CASSYQGGDGYTF	TGTGCCAGCAGTTACCAAGGGGGGGATGGCTACACCTTC
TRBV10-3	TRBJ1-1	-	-	CAISAGTEAFF	TGTGCCATCAGTGCCGGCACTGAAGCTTTCTTT
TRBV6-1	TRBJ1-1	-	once	CASRPQDRNTEAFF	TGTGCCAGCAGGCCTCAGGACAGGAACACTGAAGCTTTCTTT
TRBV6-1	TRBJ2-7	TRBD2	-	CASSEAGGISYEQYF	TGTGCCAGCAGTGAGGCCGGGGGGATATCCTACGAGCAGTACTTC
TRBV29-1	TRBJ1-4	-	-	CSVVLGQGSEKLFF	TGCAGCGTTGTTCTAGGGCAGGGGAGTGAAAAACTGTTTTTT
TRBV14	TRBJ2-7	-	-	CASSRKSSYEQYF	TGTGCCAGCAGCCGTAAGAGCTCCTACGAGCAGTACTTC
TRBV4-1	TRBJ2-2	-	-	CASSPISGANTGELFF	TGCGCCAGCAGCCCAATATCAGGGGCCAACACCGGGGAGCTGTTTTTT
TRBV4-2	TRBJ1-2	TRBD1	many	CASSIGLGQGSSVYGYTF	TGTGCCAGCAGTATTGGGCTGGGACAGGGCTCAAGTGTCTATGGCTACACCTTC
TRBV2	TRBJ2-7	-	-	CASITGGAPYEQYF	TGTGCCAGCATCACAGGGGGGGCACCCTACGAGCAGTACTTC
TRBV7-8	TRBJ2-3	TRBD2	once	CASSPGTSGGTDTQYF	TGTGCCAGCAGCCCCGGGACTAGCGGGGGCACAGATACGCAGTATTTT
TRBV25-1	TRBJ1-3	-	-	CASSDQVYSGNTIYF	TGTGCCAGCAGTGACCAGGTATACTCTGGAAACACCATATATTTT
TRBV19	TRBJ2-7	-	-	CASSIGTGTSYEQYF	TGTGCCAGTAGTATCGGTACAGGTACCTCCTACGAGCAGTACTTC
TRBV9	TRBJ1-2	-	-	CASSVDPVPREGYTF	TGTGCCAGCAGCGTAGACCCGGTTCCGAGGGAGGGCTACACCTTC
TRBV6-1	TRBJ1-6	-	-	CASRGRGGSPLHF	TGTGCCAGCAGGGGTAGGGGCGGATCACCCCTCCACTTT
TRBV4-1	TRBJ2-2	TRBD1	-	CASSQDQQGSWTNTGELFF	TGCGCCAGCAGCCAAGATCAACAGGGGAGCTGGACGAACACCGGGGAGCTGTTTTTT
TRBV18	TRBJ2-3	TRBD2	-	CASSSSSGGRDTQYF	TGTGCCAGCTCGTCGAGCTCGGGAGGGCGGGATACGCAGTATTTT
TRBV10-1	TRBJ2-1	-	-	CASSDRGSSYNEQFF	TGCGCCAGCAGTGACCGGGGGAGCTCCTACAATGAGCAGTTCTTC
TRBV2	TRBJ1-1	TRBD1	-	CASSGPQGKAFF	TGTGCCAGCAGTGGACCACAGGGGAAAGCTTTCTTT
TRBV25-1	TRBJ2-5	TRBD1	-	CASRDSFIETQYF	TGTGCCAGTCGGGACAGTTTTATTGAGACCCAGTACTTC
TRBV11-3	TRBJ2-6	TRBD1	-	CASSLGPGQLGSGANVLTF	TGTGCCAGCAGCTTAGGTCCGGGACAGTTAGGCTCTGGGGCCAACGTCCTGACTTTC